The present entry profiles one TCR beta chain with its context. This clonotype has ten or more counts. The target of this receptor is not known. No qualities accompany the bases; no much larger clone lies one base away. Sequencer: Illumina NovaSeq 6000. TCRalpha and TCRbeta cDNA libraries were constructed by 5'RACE with constant-segment primers, with sample barcodes and unique molecular identifiers being introduced. Trizol reagent was used to extract RNA from every sample. The libraries were amplified in two PCR steps, and the second step added a second sample barcode and Illumina TruSeq adapters. The libraries were sequenced on an Illumina NovaSeq using 2 x 150 bp paired-end reads. Processing in the source paper ran as follows. The reads were demultiplexed and collapsed into UMI-guided consensus sequences using migec v1.2.7. With mixcr v2.1.11, UMI consensuses were aligned to TRA and TRB V and J templates and assembled into clonotypes. Clonotypes were classified as expanded or contracted when called significant by both edgeR and NoisET, with noise models trained on biological replicates. For edgeR calls, the thresholds were a false discovery rate-adjusted p below 0.01 and a log2 fold-change of 1. As an exploratory analysis of dynamics, PCA with hierarchical clustering was applied to max-normalized trajectories of the 1000 most abundant clonotypes. The CD4 or CD8 phenotype of responding clones was assigned using the separately sequenced CD4+ and CD8+ repertoires. TCRdb reprocessed the public reads (quality trimming at Q25 with fastp, clone calling with MiXCR) and kept in-frame beta chains. One record per CDR3 amino acid sequence lists the most common genes and DNA. The V and J calls were not made by the authors but by TCRdb's processing. This sample gives some 490,000 distinct CDR3 sequences in total; 15% to 20% of them show up just once. The ten largest account for 12% of the sample.

The data belong to a study of T-cell memory formation after mild COVID-19 (dated by TCRdb to the early 2020s). Some background on the complete study: Most TCR sequence clusters were specific to one of the two donors. In two donors, T-cell clones that expanded and contracted after mild COVID-19 were followed by sequencing TCRalpha and TCRbeta repertoires longitudinally. The cohort was made up of two young adult volunteers, one female and one male, who were previously healthy.

PBMCs were isolated by Ficoll-Paque density gradient centrifugation. Study-wide findings and limitations: SARS-CoV-2 specificity of the second-wave clones peaking on day 37 was not confirmed. Only a couple of mild cases were covered by the study, and larger cohorts that include severe cases with pre-infection samples were considered necessary. Some responding clones were found in pre-infection memory, which suggests that pre-existing cross-reactive memory T cells took part in the SARS-CoV-2 response. From day 15 to 85, contracting clones showed balanced CD4/CD8 phenotypes, whereas a second wave of clones that expanded from day 15 to 37 leaned towards CD4+. Contracting CD4+ clones turned up mainly in the CM and EM memory subsets, whereas EMRA was where CD8+ clones were enriched.

The sequenced material came from PBMCs or a T cell subset sorted from them (not recorded which). The receptor was isolated from an adult woman who had mild COVID-19 (a few samples of this study predate the infection). The sample titles of this study are shuffled in the database, so cell type and time point are left out; the donor was told from shared clones.

The CDR3 here reads CATGSSYEQYF. The nucleotide sequence reads as follows: TGTGCCACCGGCAGCTCCTACGAGCAGTACTTC. Rearrangement joined TRBV24-1 to TRBJ2-7; no D gene call is confident. V lost 9 bases and J lost 0 bases; the stretch between them is 5 bases long. From its cysteine to its phenylalanine, the CDR3 spans 11 amino acids. Only the CDR3 DNA stays, 33 bases, in frame from base 1. The germline V gene yields KGHDR for CDR1 and SFDVKD for CDR2.